This entry concerns a single T cell receptor beta chain. Repertoires were generated with immunoSEQ multiplex PCR, while TCRdb's copy carries only in-frame clones and drops some. Found here are 250,000 to 350,000 clones, roughly 90% of them singletons; the top ten hold about 0.8%. This entry is derived from a study of cytomegalovirus exposure and HLA in healthy donors. From germline, CDR1 is DFQATT and CDR2 SNEGSKA (reference sequence). With 3 bases removed from V and 5 bases from J, the gap between germline ends came to 5 bases. The CDR3 is 11 residues long. The specimen was PBMCs. The V call is TRBV20-1, the J call TRBJ1-5; D ambiguous. The receptor was isolated from a woman in her late teens or twenties in good health and CMV-seronegative. CDR3 bases: TGCAGTGCTAGCCCTGATCAGCCCCAGCATTTT. Translated, it gives CSASPDQPQHF.